One sample yielded the 10 T cell receptor beta chains listed below, sequenced in a study of T cells in Graves' hyperthyroidism and ophthalmopathy (dated by TCRdb to between 2019 and 2020). Library generation was performed with multiplex PCR. Reads for this sample came from an Illumina HiSeq 2000. Amplification of TCR beta CDR3 regions was carried out from RNA transcripts. A first-round RT-PCR of the TCR CDR3 used the HTBI primer set with the Qiagen OneStep RT-PCR kit. TCRdb cleaned the public reads at Q25 with fastp, built clones with MiXCR and kept in-frame beta chains. Identical CDR3 protein sequences are pooled into one entry, listed with their most common genes and DNA. The sample has over 500,000 distinct CDR3 sequences on record, around 15% of them singletons. The ten top clones hold 29% of the sample. The sample comprised blood. All receptors derive from a woman aged 30 to 39 with Graves' ophthalmopathy.

This clonotype was recorded many times. This sequence joins TRBV11-2 and TRBJ2-5; D perhaps matches TRBD2 (6 bases). Germline CDR1 and CDR2: SGHAT and FQNNGV. Trimming pared 3 bases from V and 4 bases from J, leaving 12 bases between. The CDR3 has 14 residues. CDR3 nucleotide sequence: TGTGCCAGCAGCTTGAGTGGCGGGATAGAGACCCAGTACTTC. Translation gives CASSLSGGIETQYF.

In nucleotides, the CDR3 is TGTGCCACCAGTGATTCCGGGACTAGTGTAGACATTCAGTACTTC. It encodes CATSDSGTSVDIQYF. V gene TRBV24-1 combines with J gene TRBJ2-4; 8 bases fit TRBD2. The CDR3 runs to 15 residues. Germline loops: CDR1 KGHDR, CDR2 SFDVKD. The V and J ends lost 2 bases and 8 bases, in that order; junction bases with no gene match: 7.

This clonotype was detected many times. The chain's CDR3 is CASSLDEAYNEQFF. The CDR3 DNA follows: TGTGCCAGCAGCTTAGATGAGGCCTACAATGAGCAGTTCTTC. The chain carries TRBV11-3 and TRBJ2-1, with D unclear. V was pared by 0 bases and J by 2 bases, with 5 bases between. The germline gives CDR1 SGHNT, CDR2 YENEEA. CDR3 length: 14 residues.

There are a few counts of this clonotype. The chain uses TRBV6-1 and TRBJ2-2; the match to TRBD1 covers 7 bases. Looked up from germline, CDR1 is MNHNS and CDR2 is SASEGT. V was pared by 2 bases and J by 6 bases, with 9 bases of the junction left unmatched. The length of the CDR3 is 16 residues. The CDR3 sequence: CASSELMTGLAGELFF. In nucleotides, the CDR3 is TGTGCCAGCAGTGAACTAATGACAGGGTTGGCCGGGGAGCTGTTTTTT.

This sequence joins TRBV12-5 and TRBJ2-3, with 9 nucleotides matching TRBD2. CDR1 LGHNT and CDR2 FRNRAP come from the germline V gene. V lost 3 bases to trimming and J lost 4 bases; unmatched junction nucleotides: 11. The CDR3 totals 17 residues. CDR3 DNA: TGTGCTAGTGGTTTCGCTCTTAGCGGGAGATTCCCAGATACGCAGTATTTT. Amino acids: CASGFALSGRFPDTQYF.

The chain carries TRBV25-1 and TRBJ1-2, with D unclear. The germline CDR1 and CDR2 sequences are MGHDK and SYGVNS. The CDR3 has 12 amino acids. With 6 bases removed from V and 10 bases from J, the gap between germline ends came to 15 bases. The CDR3 here is CASSVGTVPYTF. The CDR3 region has the DNA TGTGCCAGCAGCGTAGGAACGGTCCCCTACACCTTC.

This clonotype has more than one count but fewer than ten. V gene TRBV6-1 combines with J gene TRBJ2-4, with 9 nucleotides matching TRBD2. Looked up from germline, CDR1 is MNHNS and CDR2 is SASEGT. This CDR3 spans 13 amino acids. With V trimmed by 6 bases and J by 5 bases, 2 bases remained unmatched. In nucleotides, the CDR3 is TGTGCCAGCAGCCGACTAGCGGAAAACATTCAGTACTTC. It translates to CASSRLAENIQYF.

This clonotype turned up a few times. This sequence joins TRBV25-1 and TRBJ1-2; 7 nucleotides line up with TRBD1. The CDR3 has 15 residues. CDR1 is MGHDK and CDR2 is SYGVNS in the germline V gene. After removal of 5 bases from V and 1 base from J, the junction contained 7 bases not matched to a gene. CDR3 sequence: CASSFTGQFNYGYTF. The DNA for the CDR3 is TGTGCCAGCAGTTTTACGGGACAGTTTAACTATGGCTACACCTTC.

The chain joins TRBV6-2 or TRBV6-3 to TRBJ2-3; the D is unclear. This CDR3 spans 16 amino acids. Germline assignment: CDR1 MNHEY and CDR2 SVGEGT. The germline V and J ends were trimmed by 10 bases and 0 bases, with 20 bases remaining between them. The CDR3 DNA reads TGTGCCACCTCACAGCCGGCGGCTTCTAGCACAGATACGCAGTATTTT. It is translated as CATSQPAASSTDTQYF.

This clonotype showed up many times. The chain carries TRBV7-6 and TRBJ2-1, with TRBD2 as a possible D gene (5 bases). The CDR3 is 15 residues long. Germline CDR1 reads SGHVS; CDR2 reads FNYEAQ. V was cut by 2 bases and J by 8 bases, with 16 bases left in between. This CDR3 is CASSLRQASRDEQFF. CDR3 DNA sequence: TGTGCCAGCAGCTTAAGGCAGGCTAGCCGGGATGAGCAGTTCTTC.